This T cell receptor beta chain comes out of a study of vaccination effects on CD4 cells after COVID-19. A roughly 10-day culture period preceded the isolation of CD4+ T cells. Every participant took two doses of the BNT162b2 or mRNA-1273 vaccine. In regard to this clone: What it binds is unknown.

Germline CDR1 and CDR2: SGHVS and FQNEAQ. V gave up 4 bases and J gave up 2 bases, with 16 bases separating them. This CDR3 has 16 residues. Profiling relied on immunoSEQ multiplex PCR, and the TCRdb table lists in-frame clones only, not all of them. There are some 70,000 clones in the sample; around 79% occur only once, and more than 2% lies in the top ten. The source of this sequence is a human donor who received a COVID-19 vaccine. The sequenced sample was CD4+ T cells from PBMCs cultured without peptide, obtained after COVID-19 vaccination. The chain employs TRBV7-8 and TRBJ2-3; possibly TRBD1 for D (6 bases). The CDR3 DNA reads TGTGCCAGCAGCTCACCCGGGACATGGGTCACAGATACGCAGTATTTT. It translates to CASSSPGTWVTDTQYF.